The T cell receptor beta chain described here comes from a study of shared clonotypes between healthy human individuals. CDR3 length: 13 residues. Trimming took off 1 base at V and 5 bases at J, with 8 bases between the two ends. Germline V CDR1 and CDR2: KGHSH, LQKENI. This clone was recorded once. The sample carries other DNA sequences with the same CDR3. Clones were sequenced by immunoSEQ multiplex PCR, and TCRdb holds only the in-frame ones, with some missing. The sample has under 750,000 clones; just under 75% are singletons. The gene calls are TRBV18 and TRBJ2-5; D perhaps matches TRBD1 (5 bases). The clonotype originates from a woman aged 25-40 years in good health. Source material: memory CD4+ T cells sorted from blood. Described subset: CD45RA-negative fraction. The CDR3 loop reads CASSPQGKETQYF. The CDR3 DNA follows: TGTGCCAGCTCACCACAGGGGAAGGAGACCCAGTACTTC.